Here is one T cell receptor beta chain with its context. This record comes from a study of blood T cell repertoires in COVID-19. The length of the CDR3 is 16 residues. The protocol was immunoSEQ multiplex PCR, while the TCRdb copy is restricted to in-frame clones and leaves out a portion. The sample yields roughly 71,000 clones, roughly 90% seen once. The source is a man younger than 40 with acute or convalescent COVID-19. Material: peripheral blood. The V call is TRBV21-1, the J call TRBJ2-1; the table's TRBD1 call for D was not verified on the DNA. TRBV21-1 is given as a pseudogene. The CDR3 is CASSKVPGSSYNEQFF. The CDR3 nucleotides read TGTGCCAGCAGCAAAGTACCAGGGTCCTCCTACAATGAGCAGTTCTTC.